The present TCR beta chain was sequenced within a study of a mutant IDH1 vaccine in newly diagnosed glioma. Study in general: Among treated patients, roughly 60% were male and about 40% female, and mean age was around 40 years. The earlier regimen, radiotherapy, temozolomide, or both, was most often both. Study-wide points: Of the patients, 80% to 95% had vaccine-induced immune responses.

Trimming shortened V by 6 bases and J by 0 bases, and 12 bases separated the two germline ends. The germline V gene encodes CDR1 LNHDA and CDR2 SQIVND (reference sequence). CDR3 length: 15 amino acids. On this clone itself: The target antigen is unknown.

Time point of the sample: week 11, during vaccination. Vaccinated patients received 300 ug of mutant IDH1 20-mer peptide per dose, with topical imiquimod. Assay: immunoSEQ multiplex PCR; the TCRdb copy retains only in-frame clones and omits some. The sample includes fewer than 35,000 clones, around 87% of them seen just once. The sequencing used PBMCs, collected from a glioma patient whose treatment included an IDH1 peptide vaccine. The sequence was collected from a man younger than 30 with glioma. The chain couples TRBV19 to TRBJ1-5, with D perhaps matching TRBD1 (6 bases). As DNA, the CDR3 is TGTGCCAGTAGCCGGGACAACTATAGCAATCAGCCCCAGCATTTT. Protein sequence: CASSRDNYSNQPQHF.